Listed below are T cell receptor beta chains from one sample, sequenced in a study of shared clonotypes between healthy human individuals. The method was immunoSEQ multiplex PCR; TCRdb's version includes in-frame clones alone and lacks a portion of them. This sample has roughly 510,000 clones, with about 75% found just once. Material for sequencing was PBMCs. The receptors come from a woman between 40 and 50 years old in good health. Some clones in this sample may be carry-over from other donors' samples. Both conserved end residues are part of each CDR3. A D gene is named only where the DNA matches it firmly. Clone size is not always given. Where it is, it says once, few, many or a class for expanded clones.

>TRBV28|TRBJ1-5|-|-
CASSLVAWTTYSNQPQHF
TGTGCCAGCAGTCTCGTTGCTTGGACAACGTATAGCAATCAGCCCCAGCATTTT
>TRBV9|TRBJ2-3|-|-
CASSVDSDTDTQYF
TGTGCCAGCAGCGTAGACAGCGACACAGATACGCAGTATTTT
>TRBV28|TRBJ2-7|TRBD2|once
CASTWTSGIEQYF
TGTGCCAGCACCTGGACTAGCGGGATCGAGCAGTACTTC
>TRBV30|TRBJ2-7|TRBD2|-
CAWRALAGVTYEQYF
TGTGCCTGGAGAGCGCTAGCGGGCGTGACCTACGAGCAGTACTTC
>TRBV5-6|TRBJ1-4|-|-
CASSSLGAATNEKLFF
TGTGCCAGCAGTTCTTTAGGCGCGGCAACTAATGAAAAACTGTTTTTT
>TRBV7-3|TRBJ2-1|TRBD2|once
CASSSSGRVRNEQFF
TGTGCCAGCAGTAGTAGCGGGAGGGTCCGAAATGAGCAGTTCTTC
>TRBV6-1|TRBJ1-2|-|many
CASSEGAGRIYGYTF
TGTGCCAGCAGCGAAGGGGCAGGGAGGATCTATGGCTACACCTTC
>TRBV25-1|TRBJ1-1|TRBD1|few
CASSEGQGVFAEAFF
TGTGCCAGCAGTGAGGGACAGGGGGTTTTCGCTGAAGCTTTCTTT
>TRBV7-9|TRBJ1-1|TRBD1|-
CASSPGTGRNTEAFF
TGTGCCAGCAGCCCCGGGACAGGGAGAAACACTGAAGCTTTCTTT
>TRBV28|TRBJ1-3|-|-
CASSGGGNLFSGNTIYF
TGTGCCAGCAGCGGGGGCGGGAATCTATTCTCTGGAAACACCATATATTTT
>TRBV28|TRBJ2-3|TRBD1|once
CASSPGQGGIDTQYF
TGTGCCAGCAGTCCGGGACAGGGTGGTATAGATACGCAGTATTTT
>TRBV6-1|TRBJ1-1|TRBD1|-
CAIAPRGATEAFF
TGTGCGATAGCTCCCAGGGGGGCCACTGAAGCTTTCTTT
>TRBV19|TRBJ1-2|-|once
CASTTGLTTNYGYTF
TGTGCCAGTACAACAGGGTTGACAACTAACTATGGCTACACCTTC
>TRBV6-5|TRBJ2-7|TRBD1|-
CASSPRTGASYEQYF
TGTGCCAGCAGCCCCCGGACAGGGGCTTCCTACGAGCAGTACTTC
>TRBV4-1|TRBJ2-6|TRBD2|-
CASSRGLAGVSGANVLTF
TGCGCCAGCAGCCGGGGACTAGCGGGAGTATCAGGGGCCAACGTCCTGACTTTC
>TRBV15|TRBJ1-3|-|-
CATSRAGNTIYF
TGTGCCACCAGCAGAGCCGGAAACACCATATATTTT
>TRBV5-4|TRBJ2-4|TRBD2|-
CASSLGLAGGAKNIQYF
TGTGCCAGCAGCTTGGGACTAGCGGGAGGAGCCAAAAACATTCAGTACTTC
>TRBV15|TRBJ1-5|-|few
CATSSSRAGGNQPQHF
TGTGCCACCAGCAGCTCTCGGGCGGGAGGCAATCAGCCCCAGCATTTT
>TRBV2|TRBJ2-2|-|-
CASSGRTTNTGELFF
TGTGCCAGCAGTGGGAGGACAACCAACACCGGGGAGCTGTTTTTT
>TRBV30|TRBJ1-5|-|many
CAWSVQSNQPQHF
TGTGCCTGGAGTGTACAGAGCAATCAGCCCCAGCATTTT
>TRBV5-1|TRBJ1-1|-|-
CASSLVRGGNTEAFF
TGCGCCAGCAGCTTGGTTAGAGGGGGGAACACTGAAGCTTTCTTT
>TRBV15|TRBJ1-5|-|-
CATSRERSNQPQHF
TGTGCCACCAGCAGAGAAAGGTCTAATCAGCCCCAGCATTTT
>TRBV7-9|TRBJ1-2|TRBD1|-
CASSHRDRPNYGYTF
TGTGCCAGCAGCCATCGGGACAGGCCTAACTATGGCTACACCTTC
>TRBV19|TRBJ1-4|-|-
CASSTGRKLFF
TGTGCCAGTAGTACAGGGAGAAAACTGTTTTTT
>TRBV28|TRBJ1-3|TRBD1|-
CASSSQGEGGNTIYF
TGTGCCAGCAGTTCTCAGGGGGAAGGTGGAAACACCATATATTTT
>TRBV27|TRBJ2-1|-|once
CASSPYRPRDNEQFF
TGTGCCAGCAGTCCTTATCGGCCGAGGGACAATGAGCAGTTCTTC
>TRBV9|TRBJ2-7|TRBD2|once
CASSVGLADYEQYF
TGTGCCAGCAGCGTCGGACTAGCGGACTACGAGCAGTACTTC
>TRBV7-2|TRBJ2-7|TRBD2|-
CASSLGPSGRAHEQYF
TGTGCCAGCAGCTTAGGACCTAGCGGGAGGGCTCACGAGCAGTACTTC
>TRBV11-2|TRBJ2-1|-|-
CASSSEGDGEQFF
TGTGCCAGCAGCTCCGAGGGGGACGGTGAGCAGTTCTTC
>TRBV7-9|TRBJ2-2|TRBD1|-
CASSRTGTGRGTGELFF
TGTGCCAGCAGCAGAACCGGGACAGGGCGAGGCACCGGGGAGCTGTTTTTT
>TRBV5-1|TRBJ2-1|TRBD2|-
CASRPLAGYNEQFF
TGCGCCAGCAGACCCCTAGCGGGCTACAATGAGCAGTTCTTC
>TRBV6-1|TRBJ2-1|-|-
CASNPGLPIDEQFF
TGTGCCAGCAACCCGGGACTCCCGATCGATGAGCAGTTCTTC
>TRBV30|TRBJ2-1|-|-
CAWSEWRSNEQFF
TGTGCCTGGAGTGAGTGGCGGAGCAATGAGCAGTTCTTC
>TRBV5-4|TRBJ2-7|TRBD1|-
CASSLGGDRASEQYF
TGTGCCAGCAGCTTGGGGGGGGACAGGGCATCGGAGCAGTACTTC
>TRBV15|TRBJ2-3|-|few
CATSRGAETDTQYF
TGTGCCACCAGCAGGGGGGCCGAGACAGATACGCAGTATTTT
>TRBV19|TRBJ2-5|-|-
CASGEGAPQETQYF
TGTGCCAGCGGGGAAGGGGCACCTCAAGAGACCCAGTACTTC
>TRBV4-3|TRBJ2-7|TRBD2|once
CASSQASGRSYEQYF
TGCGCCAGCAGCCAAGCTAGCGGGCGCTCCTACGAGCAGTACTTC
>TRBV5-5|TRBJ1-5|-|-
CASSLALGNQPQHF
TGTGCCAGCAGCCTGGCACTGGGCAATCAGCCCCAGCATTTT
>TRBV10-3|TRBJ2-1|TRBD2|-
CAITSGRAHNEQFF
TGTGCCATAACTAGCGGGAGGGCCCACAATGAGCAGTTCTTC
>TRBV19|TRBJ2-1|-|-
CASSISGANEQFF
TGTGCCAGTAGTATATCGGGGGCGAATGAGCAGTTCTTC
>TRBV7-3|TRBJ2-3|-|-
CASSWGRSTDTQYF
TGTGCCAGCAGCTGGGGGCGGAGCACAGATACGCAGTATTTT
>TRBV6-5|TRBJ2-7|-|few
CASSYSGHYVF
TGTGCCAGCAGTTACTCGGGACACTACGTTTTC
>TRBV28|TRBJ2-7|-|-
CASSLRSLPPSYEQYF
TGTGCCAGCAGCCTGCGGAGTCTACCCCCCTCCTACGAGCAGTACTTC
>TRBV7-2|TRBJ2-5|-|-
CASSFPPKAGETQYF
TGTGCCAGCAGCTTCCCACCAAAAGCGGGAGAGACCCAGTACTTC
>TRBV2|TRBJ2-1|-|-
CASSPRFEQFF
TGTGCCAGCAGTCCTAGATTTGAGCAGTTCTTC
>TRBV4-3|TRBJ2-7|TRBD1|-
CASSLWDRGLNEQYF
TGCGCCAGCAGCCTATGGGACAGGGGGCTCAACGAGCAGTACTTC
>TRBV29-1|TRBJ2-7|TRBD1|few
CSALRGTALDEQYF
TGCAGCGCCCTGAGGGGGACAGCCTTGGACGAGCAGTACTTC
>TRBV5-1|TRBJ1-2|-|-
CASSHTPVGASAGYTF
TGCGCCAGCAGCCACACTCCGGTAGGGGCCTCTGCTGGCTACACCTTC
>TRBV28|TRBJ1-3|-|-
CASSFPGLSGNTIYF
TGTGCCAGCAGTTTTCCGGGCCTCTCTGGAAACACCATATATTTT
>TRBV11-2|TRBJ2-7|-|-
CASSLVRLRAGSGYEQYF
TGTGCCAGCAGCTTAGTACGACTCCGGGCGGGGAGCGGCTACGAGCAGTACTTC
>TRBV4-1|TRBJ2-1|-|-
CASRNGSSYNEQFF
TGCGCCAGCAGAAACGGGAGCTCCTACAATGAGCAGTTCTTC
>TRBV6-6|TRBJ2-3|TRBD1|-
CASSWDRTTDTQYF
TGTGCCAGCAGCTGGGACAGAACCACAGATACGCAGTATTTT
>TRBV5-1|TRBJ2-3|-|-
CASSEIGSTDTQYF
TGCGCCAGCAGCGAGATAGGGAGTACAGATACGCAGTATTTT
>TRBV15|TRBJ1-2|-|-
CATSDGDNYGYTF
TGTGCCACCAGCGACGGGGACAACTATGGCTACACCTTC
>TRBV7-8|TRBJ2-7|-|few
CASSLDGGYEQYF
TGTGCCAGCAGCTTAGATGGGGGCTACGAGCAGTACTTC
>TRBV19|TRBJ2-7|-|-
CASSAAAYEQYF
TGTGCCAGTAGTGCCGCCGCCTACGAGCAGTACTTC
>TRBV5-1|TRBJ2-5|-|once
CASSPLILETQYF
TGCGCCAGCAGCCCCCTTATCTTAGAGACCCAGTACTTC
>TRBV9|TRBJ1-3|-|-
CASSVRGDSGNTIYF
TGTGCCAGCAGCGTACGTGGGGACTCTGGAAACACCATATATTTT
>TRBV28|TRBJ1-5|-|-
CASTWGNQPQHF
TGTGCCAGCACCTGGGGCAATCAGCCCCAGCATTTT
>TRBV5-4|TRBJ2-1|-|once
CASSFTGHNVGNEQFF
TGTGCCAGCAGCTTCACAGGGCACAATGTCGGCAATGAGCAGTTCTTC